Listed below are T cell receptor beta chains from one sample, sequenced in a study of blood T cell repertoires in COVID-19. TCRdb keeps only in-frame clones here, not all; method: immunoSEQ multiplex PCR. The sample lists approximately 200,000 clones; roughly 92% were seen once. The specimen sequenced was peripheral blood. The receptors shown here come from a man in his thirties or forties with COVID-19, enrolled during active disease. CDR3s include the opening cysteine and the closing phenylalanine or tryptophan. Each record gives: CDR3 length, J gene, V gene, clone size, D gene, CDR3 DNA, CDR3 protein. D genes are given only for firm matches. Expanded clones are given a class, and other clones once, few, many or no size at all.

>14|TRBJ1-2|TRBV7-9|.|.
TGTGCCAGCAGCCCACTCGACACATCCTATGGCTACACCTTC
CASSPLDTSYGYTF
>14|TRBJ2-5|TRBV5-5|once|.
TGTGCCAGCAGCTCCCTAATCCCGGGGGAGACCCAGTACTTC
CASSSLIPGETQYF
>14|TRBJ2-5|TRBV18|.|TRBD2
TGTGCCAGCTCACCGGGACTAGCCCCGGAGACCCAGTACTTC
CASSPGLAPETQYF
>14|TRBJ1-5|TRBV3-1/TRBV3-2|.|TRBD1
TGTGCCAGCAGCCAAGATCGACAGGGCCAGCCCCAGCATTTT
CASSQDRQGQPQHF
>15|TRBJ1-5|TRBV2|.|.
TGTGCCAGCAGTGAATGGGGACAACTGGATCAGCCCCAGCATTTT
CASSEWGQLDQPQHF
>15|TRBJ2-1|TRBV3-1/TRBV3-2|.|TRBD2
TGTGCCAGCAGCCTTGGCGGGGGGGCCGGCGATGAGCAGTTCTTC
CASSLGGGAGDEQFF
>16|TRBJ1-3|TRBV19|.|.
TGTGCCAGTAGTTCTCCGACAGCGGGCCCCGGAAACACCATATATTTT
CASSSPTAGPGNTIYF
>14|TRBJ2-5|TRBV18|.|TRBD2
TGTGCCAGCTCACCCCGACTAGCGGAAGAGACCCAGTACTTC
CASSPRLAEETQYF
>15|TRBJ1-1|TRBV18|.|TRBD1
TGTGCCAGCTCAAGGACAGGGGGCGCGAACACTGAAGCTTTCTTT
CASSRTGGANTEAFF
>17|TRBJ2-7|TRBV4-1|.|TRBD2
TGCGCCAGCAGCCAAGATCTAGCAACTAGCGGACGTTACGAGCAGTACTTC
CASSQDLATSGRYEQYF
>13|TRBJ2-1|TRBV27|.|TRBD2
TGTGCCAGCAGGGCCACTGGGGGGGATGAGCAGTTCTTC
CASRATGGDEQFF
>14|TRBJ1-1|TRBV10-3|.|.
TGTGCCATCAGTGAGTCTTTACGGGGTGAAGGCGCTTTCTTT
CAISESLRGEGAFF
>17|TRBJ1-6|TRBV4-1|once|TRBD1
TGCGCCAGCAGCCAAGAATCCCAAGGACAGGGGAATTCACCCCTCCACTTT
CASSQESQGQGNSPLHF
>15|TRBJ2-7|TRBV4-1|once|.
TGCGCCAGCAGCCCCTTTCAGGGCGTCACCTACGAGCAGTACTTC
CASSPFQGVTYEQYF
>17|TRBJ2-1|TRBV3-1/TRBV3-2|.|TRBD2
TGTGCCAGCAGCCAGCCAAAAGCGGGGGGCCTTTACAATGAGCAGTTCTTC
CASSQPKAGGLYNEQFF
>14|TRBJ1-2|TRBV11-2|once|.
TGTGCCAGCAGCCTTAGAACGGGTAGGAGAGGCTACACCTTC
CASSLRTGRRGYTF
>13|TRBJ2-5|TRBV2|.|.
TGTGCCAGCAGATTGAGATGGTTGGAGACCCAGTACTTC
CASRLRWLETQYF
>17|TRBJ2-7|TRBV19|.|.
TGTGCCAGTAGTATAGACCCCTCGAAGAGGCACTCCTACGAGCAGTACTTC
CASSIDPSKRHSYEQYF
>12|TRBJ1-2|TRBV25-1|.|TRBD1
TGTGCCAGCAGTGCCGGACAGGGGGTGTACACCTTC
CASSAGQGVYTF
>15|TRBJ2-3|TRBV4-2|once|TRBD1
TGTGCCAGCAGCCAACCGACAGGGGGCTCGGATACGCAGTATTTT
CASSQPTGGSDTQYF
>14|TRBJ2-7|TRBV2|.|.
TGTGCCAGCAGTGAGGGGAGAGGATCCTACGAGCAGTACTTC
CASSEGRGSYEQYF
>14|TRBJ2-2|TRBV11-3|.|.
TGTGCCAGCAGCTTAGATCCGACACGGGGGGAGCTGTTTTTT
CASSLDPTRGELFF
>14|TRBJ2-2|TRBV7-9|.|.
TGTGCCAGCAGCAGCTCATCGAACACCGGGGAGCTGTTTTTT
CASSSSSNTGELFF
>15|TRBJ1-2|TRBV21-1|.|.
TGTGCCAGCAGCAAACAGGCCAGGGGAATCTATGGCTACACCTTC
CASSKQARGIYGYTF
>13|TRBJ1-2|TRBV9|.|TRBD1
TGTGCCAGCAGCGACCAGGGGGGCTATGGCTACACCTTC
CASSDQGGYGYTF
>17|TRBJ2-5|TRBV3-1/TRBV3-2|.|TRBD2
TGTGCCAGCAGCCAAGTTCTGAGCGGGGGGGAGGAAGAGACCCAGTACTTC
CASSQVLSGGEEETQYF
>13|TRBJ1-2|TRBV5-1|.|.
TGCGCCAGCACCGAACAGGGAACCTATGGCTACACCTTC
CASTEQGTYGYTF
>14|TRBJ1-3|TRBV5-6|.|.
TGTGCCAGCAGCTTGTCCCCTCGGGGAAACACCATATATTTT
CASSLSPRGNTIYF
>19|TRBJ1-3|TRBV9|.|.
TGTGCCAGCAGCGTACCCTCCGCTCCGCAGTTTAACTCTGGAAACACCATATATTTT
CASSVPSAPQFNSGNTIYF
>17|TRBJ2-3|TRBV5-1|.|TRBD2
TGCGCCAGCAGCTCTAGCGGGGCCCTCCCCGGCGCAGATACGCAGTATTTT
CASSSSGALPGADTQYF